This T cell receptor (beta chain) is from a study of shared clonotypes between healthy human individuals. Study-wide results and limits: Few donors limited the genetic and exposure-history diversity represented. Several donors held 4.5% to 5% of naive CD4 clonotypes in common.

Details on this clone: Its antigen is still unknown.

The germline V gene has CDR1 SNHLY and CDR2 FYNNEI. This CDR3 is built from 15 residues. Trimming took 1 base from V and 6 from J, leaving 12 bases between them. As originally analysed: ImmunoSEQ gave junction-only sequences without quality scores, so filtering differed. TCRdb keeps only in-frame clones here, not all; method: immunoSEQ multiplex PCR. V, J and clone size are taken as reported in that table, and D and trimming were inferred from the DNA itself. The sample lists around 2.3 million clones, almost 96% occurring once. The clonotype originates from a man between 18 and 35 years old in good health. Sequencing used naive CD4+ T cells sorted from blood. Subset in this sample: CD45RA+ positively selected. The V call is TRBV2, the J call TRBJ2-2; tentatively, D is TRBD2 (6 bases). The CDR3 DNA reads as TGTGCCAGCAGTGAAGTCCCGCGGGGACCCGGGGAGCTGTTTTTT. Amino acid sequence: CASSEVPRGPGELFF.